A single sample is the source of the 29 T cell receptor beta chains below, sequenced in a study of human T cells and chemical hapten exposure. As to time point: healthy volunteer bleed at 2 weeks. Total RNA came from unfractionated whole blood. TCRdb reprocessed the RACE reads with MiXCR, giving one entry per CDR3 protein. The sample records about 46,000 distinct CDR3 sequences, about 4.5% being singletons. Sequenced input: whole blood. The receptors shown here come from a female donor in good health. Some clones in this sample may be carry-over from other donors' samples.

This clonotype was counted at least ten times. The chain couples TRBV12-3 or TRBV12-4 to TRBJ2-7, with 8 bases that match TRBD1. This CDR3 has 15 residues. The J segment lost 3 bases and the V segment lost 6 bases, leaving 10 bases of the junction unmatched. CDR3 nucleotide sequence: TGTGCCAGCAGACGAGGACAGGGCATTTTCTACGAGCAGTACTTC. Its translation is CASRRGQGIFYEQYF.

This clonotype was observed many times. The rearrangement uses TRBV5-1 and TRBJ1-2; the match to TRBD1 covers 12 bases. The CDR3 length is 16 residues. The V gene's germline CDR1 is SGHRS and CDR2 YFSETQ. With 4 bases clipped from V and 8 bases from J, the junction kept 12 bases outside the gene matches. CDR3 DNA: TGCGCCAGCAGCCTAAACCCGGGACAGGGGGCTGGAGGCTACACCTTC. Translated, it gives CASSLNPGQGAGGYTF.

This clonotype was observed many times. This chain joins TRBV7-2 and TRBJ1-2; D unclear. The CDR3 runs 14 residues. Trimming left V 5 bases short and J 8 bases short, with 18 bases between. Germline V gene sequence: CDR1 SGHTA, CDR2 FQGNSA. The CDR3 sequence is CASSPRWPARGYTF. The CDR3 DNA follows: TGTGCCAGCAGCCCCAGGTGGCCCGCTAGAGGCTACACCTTC.

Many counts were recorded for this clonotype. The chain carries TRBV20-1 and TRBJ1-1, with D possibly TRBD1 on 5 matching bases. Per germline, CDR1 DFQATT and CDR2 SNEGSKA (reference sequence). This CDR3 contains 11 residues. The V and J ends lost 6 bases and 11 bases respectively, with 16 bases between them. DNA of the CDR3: TGCAGTGCCCTGAGAAGGGGAGCCGCTTTCTTT. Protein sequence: CSALRRGAAFF.

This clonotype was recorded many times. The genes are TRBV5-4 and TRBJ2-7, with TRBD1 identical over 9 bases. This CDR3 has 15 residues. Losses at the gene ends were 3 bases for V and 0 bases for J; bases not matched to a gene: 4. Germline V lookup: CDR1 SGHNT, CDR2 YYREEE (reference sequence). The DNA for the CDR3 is TGTGCCAGCAGCTCTAGACAGGGGGGCTCCTACGAGCAGTACTTC. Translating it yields CASSSRQGGSYEQYF.

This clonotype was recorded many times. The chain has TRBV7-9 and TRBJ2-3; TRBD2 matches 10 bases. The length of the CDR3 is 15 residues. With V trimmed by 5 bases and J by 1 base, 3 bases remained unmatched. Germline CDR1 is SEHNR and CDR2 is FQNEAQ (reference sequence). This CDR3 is CASSLLAGGTDTQYF. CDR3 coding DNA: TGTGCCAGCAGCCTCCTAGCGGGGGGCACAGATACGCAGTATTTT.

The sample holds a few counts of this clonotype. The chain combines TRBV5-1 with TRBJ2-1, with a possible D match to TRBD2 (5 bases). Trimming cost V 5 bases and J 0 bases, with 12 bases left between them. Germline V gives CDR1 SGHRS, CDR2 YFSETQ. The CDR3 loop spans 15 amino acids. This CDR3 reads CASRLSGSSYNEQFF. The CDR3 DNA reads TGCGCCAGCAGGTTAAGCGGAAGCTCCTACAATGAGCAGTTCTTC. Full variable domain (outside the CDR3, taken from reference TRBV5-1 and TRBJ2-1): KAGVTQTPRYLIKTRGQQVTLSCSPISGHRSVSWYQQTPGQGLQFLFEYFSETQRNKGNFPGRFSGRQFSNSRSEMNVSTLELGDSALYLCASRLSGSSYNEQFFGPGTRLTVL.

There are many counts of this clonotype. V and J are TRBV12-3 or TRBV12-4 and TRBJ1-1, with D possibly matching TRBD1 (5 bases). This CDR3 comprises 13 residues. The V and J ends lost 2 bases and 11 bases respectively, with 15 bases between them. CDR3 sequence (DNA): TGTGCCAGCAGTTTAACTGCGGGGGATGCGGCTTTCTTT. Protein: CASSLTAGDAAFF.

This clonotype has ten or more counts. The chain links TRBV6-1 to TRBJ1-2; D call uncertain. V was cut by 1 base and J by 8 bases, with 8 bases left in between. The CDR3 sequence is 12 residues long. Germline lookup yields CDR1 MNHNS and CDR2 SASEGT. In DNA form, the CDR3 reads TGTGCCAGCAGTGAAGTAGGTCGCGGCTACACCTTC. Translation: CASSEVGRGYTF.

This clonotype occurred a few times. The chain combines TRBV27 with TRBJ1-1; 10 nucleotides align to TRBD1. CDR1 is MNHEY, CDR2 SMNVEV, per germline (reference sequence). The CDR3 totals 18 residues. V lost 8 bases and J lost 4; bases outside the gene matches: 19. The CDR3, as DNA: TGTGCCAGCTCCCTTCAAGCCTCGACAGGGGGCTTTGGCACTGAAGCTTTCTTT. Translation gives CASSLQASTGGFGTEAFF.

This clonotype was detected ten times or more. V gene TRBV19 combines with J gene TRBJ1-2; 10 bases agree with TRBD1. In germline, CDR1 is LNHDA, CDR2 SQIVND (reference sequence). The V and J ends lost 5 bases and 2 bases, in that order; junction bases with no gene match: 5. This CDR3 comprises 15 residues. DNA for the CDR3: TGTGCCAGTAGTCCCCGGACAGGGGGGAACTATGGCTACACCTTC. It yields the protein CASSPRTGGNYGYTF.

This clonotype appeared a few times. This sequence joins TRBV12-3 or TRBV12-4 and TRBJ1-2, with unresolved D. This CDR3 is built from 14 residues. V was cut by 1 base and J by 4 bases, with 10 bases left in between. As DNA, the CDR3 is TGTGCCAGCAGTTTAGATGCAAGAACCTATGGCTACACCTTC. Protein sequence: CASSLDARTYGYTF.

The chain's CDR3 is CASSWQTGNSPLHF. The CDR3, as DNA: TGTGCCAGCAGCTGGCAGACCGGGAATTCACCCCTCCACTTT. V is TRBV7-9 and J is TRBJ1-6; no firm D call. This CDR3 contains 14 residues. Trimming cost V 4 bases and J 7 bases, with 11 bases left between them. CDR1 and CDR2 (germline): SEHNR, FQNEAQ (reference sequence).

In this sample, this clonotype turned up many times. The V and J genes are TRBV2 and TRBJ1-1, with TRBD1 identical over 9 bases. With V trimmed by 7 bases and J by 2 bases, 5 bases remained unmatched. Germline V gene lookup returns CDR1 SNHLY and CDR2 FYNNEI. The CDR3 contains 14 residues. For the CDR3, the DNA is TGTGCCAGCATCTGGACAGGGGTTAACACTGAAGCTTTCTTT. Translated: CASIWTGVNTEAFF.

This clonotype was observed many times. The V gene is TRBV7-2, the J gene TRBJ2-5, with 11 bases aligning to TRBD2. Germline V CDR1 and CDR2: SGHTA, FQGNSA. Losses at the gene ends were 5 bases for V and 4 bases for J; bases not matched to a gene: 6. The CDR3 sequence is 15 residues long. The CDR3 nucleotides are TGTGCCAGCAGCGCCCGACTAGCGGGGTCAGAGACCCAGTACTTC. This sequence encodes CASSARLAGSETQYF. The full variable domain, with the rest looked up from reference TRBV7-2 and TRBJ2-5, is GAGVSQSPSNKVTEKGKDVELRCDPISGHTALYWYRQSLGQGLEFLIYFQGNSAPDKSGLPSDRFSAERTGGSVSTLTIQRTQQEDSAVYLCASSARLAGSETQYFGPGTRLLVL.

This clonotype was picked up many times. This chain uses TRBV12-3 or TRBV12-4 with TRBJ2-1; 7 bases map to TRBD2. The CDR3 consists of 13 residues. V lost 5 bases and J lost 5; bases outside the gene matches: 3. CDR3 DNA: TGTGCCAGCAGTCCGGGACTAAACAATGAGCAGTTCTTC. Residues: CASSPGLNNEQFF.

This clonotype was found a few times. CDR3 DNA sequence: TGCAGTGCTAGCTCAACACATGTAGCTTTCACTGAAGCTTTCTTT. Protein product: CSASSTHVAFTEAFF. The chain uses TRBV20-1 and TRBJ1-1; D is unresolved. Germline-derived CDR1 and CDR2 are DFQATT and SNEGSKA (reference sequence). The CDR3 is 15 residues long. The germline V and J ends were trimmed by 3 bases and 4 bases, with 18 bases remaining between them.

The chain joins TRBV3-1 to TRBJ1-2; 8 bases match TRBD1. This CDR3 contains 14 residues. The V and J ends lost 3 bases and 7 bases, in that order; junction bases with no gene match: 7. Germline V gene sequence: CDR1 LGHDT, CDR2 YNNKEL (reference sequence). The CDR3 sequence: CASSHGQGASGYTF. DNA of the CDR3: TGTGCCAGCAGCCACGGACAGGGCGCGTCTGGCTACACCTTC.

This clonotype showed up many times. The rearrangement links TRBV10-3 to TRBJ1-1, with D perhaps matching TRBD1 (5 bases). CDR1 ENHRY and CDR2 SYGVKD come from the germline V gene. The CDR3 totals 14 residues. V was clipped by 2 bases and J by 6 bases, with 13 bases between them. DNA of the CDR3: TGTGCCATCAGTGAGATCATGGGGGAGGCTGAAGCTTTCTTT. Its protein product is CAISEIMGEAEAFF.

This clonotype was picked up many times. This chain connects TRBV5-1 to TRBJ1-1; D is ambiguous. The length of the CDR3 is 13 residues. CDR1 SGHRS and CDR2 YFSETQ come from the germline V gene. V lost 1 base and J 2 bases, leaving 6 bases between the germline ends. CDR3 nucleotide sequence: TGCGCCAGCAGCTTGCACGGCAACACTGAAGCTTTCTTT. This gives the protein CASSLHGNTEAFF. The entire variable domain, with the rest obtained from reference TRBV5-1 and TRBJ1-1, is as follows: KAGVTQTPRYLIKTRGQQVTLSCSPISGHRSVSWYQQTPGQGLQFLFEYFSETQRNKGNFPGRFSGRQFSNSRSEMNVSTLELGDSALYLCASSLHGNTEAFFGQGTRLTVV.

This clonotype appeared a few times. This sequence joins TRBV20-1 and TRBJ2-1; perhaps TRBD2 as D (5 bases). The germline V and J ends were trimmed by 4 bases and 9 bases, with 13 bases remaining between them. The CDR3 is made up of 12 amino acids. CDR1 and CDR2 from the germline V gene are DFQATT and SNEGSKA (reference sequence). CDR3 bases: TGCAGTGCTAACGATGCTAGCCCTGAGCAGTTCTTC. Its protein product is CSANDASPEQFF.

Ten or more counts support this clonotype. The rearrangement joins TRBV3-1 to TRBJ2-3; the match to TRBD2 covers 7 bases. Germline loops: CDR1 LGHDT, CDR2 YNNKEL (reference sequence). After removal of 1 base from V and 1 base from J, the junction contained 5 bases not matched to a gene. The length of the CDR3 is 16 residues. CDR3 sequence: CASSQGFRGGTDTQYF. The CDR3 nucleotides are TGTGCCAGCAGCCAAGGCTTCCGGGGGGGCACAGATACGCAGTATTTT.

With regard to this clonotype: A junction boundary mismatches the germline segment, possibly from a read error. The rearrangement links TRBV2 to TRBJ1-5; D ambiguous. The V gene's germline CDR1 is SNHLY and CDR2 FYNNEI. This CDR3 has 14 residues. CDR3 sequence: CASSEAWEGQPQNF. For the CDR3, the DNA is TGTGCCAGCAGTGAAGCGTGGGAAGGGCAGCCCCAGAATTTT.

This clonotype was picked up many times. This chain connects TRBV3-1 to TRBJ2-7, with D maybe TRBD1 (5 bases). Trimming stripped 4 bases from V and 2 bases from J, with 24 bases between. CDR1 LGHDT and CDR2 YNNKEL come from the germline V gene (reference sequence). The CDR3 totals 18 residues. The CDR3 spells CASSPSHPIRGTAYEQYF. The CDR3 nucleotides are TGTGCCAGCAGCCCAAGCCACCCCATTAGGGGCACCGCCTACGAGCAGTACTTC.

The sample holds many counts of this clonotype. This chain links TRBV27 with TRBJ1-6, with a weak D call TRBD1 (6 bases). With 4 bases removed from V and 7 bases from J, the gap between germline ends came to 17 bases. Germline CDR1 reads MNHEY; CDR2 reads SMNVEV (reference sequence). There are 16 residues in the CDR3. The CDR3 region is CASSSPLRQENSPLHF. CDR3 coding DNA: TGTGCCAGCAGTTCACCTTTAAGACAGGAAAATTCACCCCTCCACTTT.

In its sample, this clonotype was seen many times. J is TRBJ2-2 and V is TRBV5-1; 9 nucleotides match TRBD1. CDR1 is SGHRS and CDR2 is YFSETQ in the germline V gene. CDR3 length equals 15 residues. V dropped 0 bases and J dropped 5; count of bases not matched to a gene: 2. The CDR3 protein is CASSLAGQGTGELFF. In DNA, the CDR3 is TGCGCCAGCAGCTTGGCCGGACAGGGGACCGGGGAGCTGTTTTTT.

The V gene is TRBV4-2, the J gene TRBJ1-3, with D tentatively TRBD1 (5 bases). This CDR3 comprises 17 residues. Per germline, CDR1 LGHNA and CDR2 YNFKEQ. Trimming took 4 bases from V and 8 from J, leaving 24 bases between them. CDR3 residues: CASSLQIHVRGSDTIYF. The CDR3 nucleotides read TGTGCCAGCAGCCTCCAAATTCACGTAAGGGGTTCGGACACCATATATTTT.

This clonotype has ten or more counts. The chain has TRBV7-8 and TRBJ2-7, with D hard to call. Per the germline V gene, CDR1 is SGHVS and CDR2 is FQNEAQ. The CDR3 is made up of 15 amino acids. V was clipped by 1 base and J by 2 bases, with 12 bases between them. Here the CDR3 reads CASSLGATRTYEQYF. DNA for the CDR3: TGTGCCAGCAGCTTAGGGGCCACCCGGACCTACGAGCAGTACTTC.

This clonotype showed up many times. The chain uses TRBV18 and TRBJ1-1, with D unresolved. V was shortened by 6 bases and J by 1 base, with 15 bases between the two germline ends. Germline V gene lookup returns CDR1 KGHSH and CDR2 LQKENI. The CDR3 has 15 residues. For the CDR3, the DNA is TGTGCCAGCTCCCGCGGCAGTGGGCCGAACACTGAAGCTTTCTTT. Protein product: CASSRGSGPNTEAFF.